This is a list of T cell receptor beta chains from one sample in a study of cytomegalovirus exposure and HLA in healthy donors. This table comes from immunoSEQ multiplex PCR, and its TCRdb copy is limited to in-frame clones, with some not included. The sample records 90,000 to 100,000 clones, roughly 71% being singletons. The sequenced sample consisted of PBMCs. These receptor sequences come from a woman in her forties in good health and CMV-seronegative. CDR3s include the opening cysteine and the closing phenylalanine or tryptophan. Each record gives: D gene, J gene, CDR3 length, V gene, clone size, CDR3 protein, CDR3 DNA. A D gene is named only where the DNA matches it firmly. Rows give clone size only sometimes, using once, few, many, or a class for an expanded clone.

NA,TRBJ1-4,13,TRBV5-1,NA,CASSGDSNEKLFF,TGCGCCAGCAGCGGGGACTCTAATGAAAAACTGTTTTTT
TRBD2,TRBJ2-5,14,TRBV7-2,NA,CASSVLALGETQYF,TGTGCCAGCAGCGTACTAGCGCTAGGGGAGACCCAGTACTTC
TRBD1,TRBJ1-4,14,TRBV7-6,NA,CASRGTDGVGKLFF,TGTGCCAGCAGGGGGACAGACGGGGTGGGAAAACTGTTTTTT
NA,TRBJ1-1,11,TRBV7-9,NA,CASSLEAEAFF,TGTGCCAGCAGCTTGGAGGCTGAAGCTTTCTTT
TRBD1,TRBJ1-2,16,TRBV2,NA,CASRAPWTGVGDGYTF,TGTGCCAGCAGGGCACCCTGGACAGGGGTGGGTGATGGCTACACCTTC
TRBD1,TRBJ2-1,16,TRBV5-1,NA,CASSTGTGGRYNEQFF,TGCGCCAGCAGTACTGGGACAGGGGGCAGGTACAATGAGCAGTTCTTC
NA,TRBJ1-2,13,TRBV19,NA,CASSISEYYGYTF,TGTGCCAGTAGTATCTCAGAATACTATGGCTACACCTTC
NA,TRBJ1-1,15,TRBV6-1,few,CASSEERGRGTEAFF,TGTGCCAGCAGTGAAGAGCGGGGGCGGGGGACTGAAGCTTTCTTT
TRBD1,TRBJ1-1,16,TRBV7-8,NA,CASIRDRGRGGTEAFF,TGTGCCAGCATCCGGGACAGGGGGAGAGGTGGCACTGAAGCTTTCTTT
TRBD2,TRBJ2-2,23,TRBV5-1,NA,CASSRPSPGLAGGLSTNTGELFF,TGCGCCAGCAGCCGTCCCTCTCCCGGGCTAGCGGGGGGCCTCTCTACGAACACCGGGGAGCTGTTTTTT
NA,TRBJ1-2,16,TRBV4-1,NA,CASSQGDTAPYYGYTF,TGCGCCAGCAGCCAAGGGGACACAGCTCCCTACTATGGCTACACCTTC
TRBD1,TRBJ2-5,16,TRBV5-1,NA,CASSIRGTGDLETQYF,TGCGCAAGCAGCATCAGGGGGACAGGGGATCTAGAGACCCAGTACTTC
TRBD2,TRBJ2-3,14,TRBV13,NA,CASSFGGGRDTQYF,TGTGCCAGCAGCTTTGGCGGGGGGCGAGATACGCAGTATTTT
NA,TRBJ1-2,16,TRBV7-9,NA,CASEYQGGRGAYGYTF,TGTGCCAGCGAATATCAGGGAGGGCGCGGAGCCTATGGCTACACCTTC
TRBD1,TRBJ2-7,15,TRBV5-8,few,CASKVQGAHLAEQYF,TGTGCCAGCAAGGTACAGGGGGCGCATCTAGCCGAGCAGTACTTC
NA,TRBJ2-6,17,TRBV4-1,NA,CASSQDGSDSGANVLTF,TGCGCCAGCAGCCAAGATGGTAGCGATTCTGGGGCCAACGTCCTGACTTTC
NA,TRBJ1-1,14,TRBV7-6,NA,CASSLVTTGSEAFF,TGTGCCAGCAGCTTAGTAACCACGGGATCTGAAGCTTTCTTT
TRBD2,TRBJ2-5,16,TRBV27,NA,CASSQPRTSGGETQYF,TGTGCCAGCAGTCAACCCCGGACTAGCGGGGGGGAGACCCAGTACTTC
NA,TRBJ2-7,14,TRBV18,NA,CASSPSSSLYEQYF,TGTGCCAGCTCACCATCGAGCTCGTTATACGAGCAGTACTTC
TRBD2,TRBJ2-2,14,TRBV7-7,NA,CASSSGLATGELFF,TGTGCCAGCAGTTCGGGACTAGCTACCGGGGAGCTGTTTTTT
TRBD2,TRBJ2-3,14,TRBV5-1,NA,CASSFGGGADTQYF,TGCGCCAGCAGCTTCGGCGGGGGGGCAGATACGCAGTATTTT
TRBD1,TRBJ1-5,15,TRBV7-2,NA,CASSQTGNNNQPQHF,TGTGCCAGCAGCCAGACAGGGAACAACAATCAGCCCCAGCATTTT